The clone carrying this T cell receptor beta chain showed up just once. Its specificity is unknown. TCRdb's copy holds only in-frame clones and misses some; the assay was immunoSEQ multiplex PCR. The sample has 90,000 to 120,000 clones; roughly 89% are singletons. The data derive from a study of T cell responses to AZD1222 COVID-19 vaccine. The overall study: Samples with a second dose at about 4 or about 12 weeks were pooled together. Study findings and constraints: At study baseline, merely more than 5 AZD1222 recipients were seropositive. Among vaccine-associated CD4 TCRs, coverage spanned spike, with dominance at 160-218 and 743-854.

Germline V gives CDR1 LGHDT, CDR2 YNNKEL (reference sequence). V lost 1 base and J 10 bases, leaving 8 bases between the germline ends. The CDR3 is made up of 12 amino acids. This TCR came from an adult in good health. This material consisted of peripheral blood, taken on day 0 of AZD1222 vaccination. The chain combines TRBV3-1 (or the pseudogene TRBV3-2) with TRBJ2-1; either TRBD1 or TRBD2 may fit D (5 bases each). CDR3 amino acids: CASSQGDLEQFF. CDR3 bases: TGTGCCAGCAGCCAAGGGGACCTAGAGCAGTTCTTC.